This T cell receptor (beta chain) is drawn from a study of T cells after yellow fever vaccination. The authors made TCR cDNA by 5'RACE template switching, adding a universal primer site and UMIs. MiXCR was run by TCRdb on the 5' RACE reads, yielding one entry per CDR3 protein. The table lists 300,000 or so distinct CDR3 sequences, about an eighth of them singletons. The sample in question was CD4+ T cells sorted from PBMCs, obtained 45 days after the yellow fever booster vaccination. The receptor comes from a young man who received the YFV17D yellow fever vaccine.

The CDR3 DNA follows: TGTGCCAGCAGCCGGGGACAGCCGTCCTACGAGCAGTACTTC. Amino acids: CASSRGQPSYEQYF. The gene calls are TRBV12-3 or TRBV12-4 and TRBJ2-7, with 7 bases matching TRBD1. V lost 6 bases to trimming and J lost 1 base; unmatched junction nucleotides: 6. The CDR3 is 14 amino acids.